These 17 T cell receptor beta chains came from one sample sequenced in a study of beta chain features in type 1 diabetes. Sequenced material consisted of expressed TCRB transcripts (all of the isolated RNA was reverse transcribed). Repertoires were generated with immunoSEQ multiplex PCR, while TCRdb's copy carries only in-frame clones and drops some. The table records 110,000 to 150,000 clones, 9.5% to 10% of them present only once. Specimen: central memory CD4+ T cells from blood. The origin of the receptors is a middle-aged woman in good health.

This clone has just a few counts. The chain has TRBV5-4 and TRBJ2-1; 15 bases are a match to TRBD2. J was trimmed by 0 bases and V by 3 bases; bases with no gene match: 4. The CDR3 consists of 18 residues. Germline CDR1 is SGHNT and CDR2 is YYREEE (reference sequence). The CDR3 region has the DNA TGTGCCAGCAGCTCCGGACTAGCGGGGGGGAACTCCTACAATGAGCAGTTCTTC. Translating gives CASSSGLAGGNSYNEQFF.

The chain employs TRBV5-1 and TRBJ1-2; TRBD1 might be the D (6 bases). CDR1 SGHRS and CDR2 YFSETQ come from the germline V gene. This CDR3 contains 13 residues. Trimming shortened V by 4 bases and J by 6 bases, and 13 bases separated the two germline ends. In DNA form, the CDR3 reads TGCGCCAGCAGCCCACAGGGTTGGGATGGCTACACCTTC. This sequence encodes CASSPQGWDGYTF.

This clone was counted at least ten times. CDR3 sequence: CASSAPPRETQYF. In nucleotides, the CDR3 is TGTGCCAGCAGTGCCCCACCTAGAGAGACCCAGTACTTC. The chain combines TRBV25-1 with TRBJ2-5; no definite D call. V was cut by 4 bases and J by 4 bases, with 10 bases left in between. This CDR3 contains 13 residues. Germline-derived CDR1 and CDR2 are MGHDK and SYGVNS. Variable domain in full (rest from reference TRBV25-1 and TRBJ2-5): EADIYQTPRYLVIGTGKKITLECSQTMGHDKMYWYQQDPGMELHLIHYSYGVNSTEKGDLSSESTVSRIRTEHFPLTLESARPSHTSQYLCASSAPPRETQYFGPGTRLLVL.

V usage is TRBV15 and J usage is TRBJ2-2; TRBD2 agrees at 9 bases. The V segment lost 0 bases and the J segment 5 bases; nucleotides outside the gene matches: 16. CDR3 length equals 20 residues. Germline V gene lookup returns CDR1 LNHNV and CDR2 YYDKDF (reference sequence). For the CDR3, the DNA is TGTGCCACCAGCAGAGATTTGTCGAATAGCGGGGGAAGGGGGACCGGGGAGCTGTTTTTT. Its translation: CATSRDLSNSGGRGTGELFF.

This clone was observed at least ten times. The chain employs TRBV7-9 and TRBJ2-7; 9 nucleotides align to TRBD1. This CDR3 is built from 16 residues. The V gene's germline CDR1 is SEHNR and CDR2 FQNEAQ (reference sequence). V dropped 5 bases and J dropped 2; count of bases not matched to a gene: 10. The CDR3: CASSRTGTGLTYEQYF. CDR3 DNA: TGTGCCAGCAGCCGCACCGGGACAGGGCTGACCTACGAGCAGTACTTC.

This chain links TRBV2 with TRBJ2-3, with TRBD2 matching 13 bases. This CDR3 is built from 16 residues. The ends lost 11 bases at V and 1 base at J; junction bases unmatched: 9. Germline CDR1 and CDR2: SNHLY and FYNNEI. The CDR3 protein is CAGLTSGGARTDTQYF. CDR3 coding DNA: TGTGCCGGCCTAACTAGCGGGGGGGCCCGCACAGATACGCAGTATTTT.

This sequence joins TRBV10-3 and TRBJ1-2, with 10 bases matching TRBD1. The CDR3 covers 15 residues. J lost 4 bases, V lost 4 bases, and 6 bases had no gene match. Germline loops: CDR1 ENHRY, CDR2 SYGVKD. This CDR3 reads CAISGGDRGAYGYTF. Written as DNA, the CDR3 is TGTGCCATCAGTGGTGGGGACAGGGGAGCCTATGGCTACACCTTC.

This clone was detected a few times. The gene calls are TRBV7-2 and TRBJ2-5, with 12 bases that match TRBD2. This CDR3 comprises 17 residues. Germline CDR1 reads SGHTA; CDR2 reads FQGNSA. V lost 5 bases to trimming and J lost 5 bases; unmatched junction nucleotides: 12. Written as DNA, the CDR3 is TGTGCCAGCAGCCCCATCCCTGGACTAGCGGGGATGGAGACCCAGTACTTC. Translation: CASSPIPGLAGMETQYF.

This clone was observed a few times. The chain recombines TRBV5-1 with TRBJ1-1; 8 bases map to TRBD1. The trim removed 4 bases at V and 4 bases at J, leaving 6 bases unmatched. This CDR3 comprises 14 residues. Germline lookup yields CDR1 SGHRS and CDR2 YFSETQ. The CDR3 sequence is CASSDQGAATEAFF. In nucleotides, the CDR3 is TGCGCCAGCAGCGACCAGGGGGCAGCCACTGAAGCTTTCTTT.

There are a few counts of this clone. V usage is TRBV5-6 and J usage is TRBJ2-5; possibly TRBD2 for D (5 bases). Trimming shortened V by 4 bases and J by 4 bases, and 17 bases separated the two germline ends. The CDR3 runs to 15 residues. Germline V gives CDR1 SGHDT, CDR2 YYEEEE. CDR3 nucleotide sequence: TGTGCCAGCAGCCCAGAAGCGGACCTAGGAGAGACCCAGTACTTC. Residues: CASSPEADLGETQYF.

CDR3 in amino acids: CASSESGRTSGAEQYF. The CDR3 nucleotides read TGCGCCAGCAGTGAGTCGGGGAGGACTAGCGGGGCCGAGCAGTACTTC. V and J are TRBV10-2 and TRBJ2-7; the match to TRBD2 covers 12 bases. V gave up 0 bases and J gave up 6 bases; unmatched junction bases: 6. Germline CDR1 is WSHSY and CDR2 is SAAADI. CDR3 length equals 16 residues.

The V gene is TRBV20-1, the J gene TRBJ1-1; the D is unclear. The CDR3 is made up of 11 amino acids. Germline values: CDR1 DFQATT, CDR2 SNEGSKA (reference sequence). CDR3 sequence reads: CTARGYTEAFF. CDR3 nucleotide sequence: TGCACCGCACGGGGTTACACTGAAGCTTTCTTT.

This rearrangement joins TRBV5-6 to TRBJ1-5; 9 bases align to TRBD1. CDR1 and CDR2 (germline): SGHDT, YYEEEE. The CDR3 length is 18 residues. V gave up 4 bases and J gave up 0 bases; unmatched junction bases: 11. The CDR3 DNA follows: TGTGCCAGCAGCCTAACCGGGACAGGGCCCTATAGCAATCAGCCCCAGCATTTT. This sequence encodes CASSLTGTGPYSNQPQHF.

The chain couples TRBV6-1 to TRBJ1-2, with D unresolved. Germline V lookup: CDR1 MNHNS, CDR2 SASEGT. V lost 8 bases to trimming and J lost 0 bases, with 10 bases between them. This CDR3 has 13 residues. CDR3 DNA sequence: TGTGCCAGCCTCGACATCGCTAACTATGGCTACACCTTC. It specifies CASLDIANYGYTF.

The chain is built from TRBV6-6 and TRBJ1-5, with D uncertain. V lost 2 bases and J lost 2, with 7 bases in between. This CDR3 has 14 residues. CDR1 is MNHNY, CDR2 SVGAGI, per germline (reference sequence). The CDR3 protein is CASSYRDGNQPQHF. CDR3 in DNA: TGTGCCAGCAGTTACCGGGATGGCAATCAGCCCCAGCATTTT.

This clone has a handful of counts. The chain employs TRBV7-9 and TRBJ2-1; a possible D gene is TRBD1 (5 bases). Germline CDR1 SEHNR, CDR2 FQNEAQ (reference sequence). The CDR3 sequence is 14 residues long. V lost 1 base, J lost 4 bases, and 8 bases lay in between. The CDR3 protein is CASSLDQGYNEQFF. DNA for the CDR3: TGTGCCAGCAGCTTAGATCAGGGTTACAATGAGCAGTTCTTC.

Here the CDR3 reads CASSLLPGGANTEAFF. The CDR3 DNA sequence: TGCGCCAGCAGCTTGCTCCCAGGGGGCGCGAACACTGAAGCTTTCTTT. This sequence joins TRBV5-1 and TRBJ1-1; 8 bases line up with TRBD1. Germline loops: CDR1 SGHRS, CDR2 YFSETQ. The V and J ends lost 1 base and 1 base, in that order; junction bases with no gene match: 6. The CDR3 consists of 16 residues. The complete variable domain, with remaining parts taken from reference TRBV5-1 and TRBJ1-1, reads KAGVTQTPRYLIKTRGQQVTLSCSPISGHRSVSWYQQTPGQGLQFLFEYFSETQRNKGNFPGRFSGRQFSNSRSEMNVSTLELGDSALYLCASSLLPGGANTEAFFGQGTRLTVV.